This TCR beta chain appears in the sequencing data of a study of blood T cell repertoires in COVID-19. J lost 0 bases, V lost 1 base, and 12 bases had no gene match. The CDR3 length is 19 residues. CDR1 is MGHRA, CDR2 YSYEKL, per germline. Sequencing used immunoSEQ multiplex PCR; TCRdb keeps in-frame clones, though not all of them. The repertoire holds around 7,000 clones, with 80% to 90% as singletons. This clone was found a few times. The V call is TRBV4-1, the J call TRBJ1-5; 7 nucleotides line up with TRBD1. The TCR comes from a human donor in a cohort sampled during active COVID-19. The sequencing input was peripheral blood. The CDR3 bases are TGCGCCAGCAGCCAAGTGGACACCGGGACAGCCTATAGCAATCAGCCCCAGCATTTT. It yields the protein CASSQVDTGTAYSNQPQHF.